Each of the 28 T cell receptor beta chains below was sequenced from the same sample in a study of CD8+CD57+ T cells in acquired aplastic anemia. Genomic DNA provided the template from which TCR beta VDJ and CDR3 profiles were obtained. MiXCR, applied by TCRdb to the reads, yields one record per CDR3 protein. The sample has some 170,000 distinct CDR3 sequences; just under 45% are singletons. Material: sorted CD4+, CD8+, or CD8+CD57+ T cells (not recorded which) from PBMCs. Receptors originate from a human donor in good health.

This clonotype appeared many times. This chain uses TRBV4-2 with TRBJ2-1, with 7 bases that match TRBD2. Germline CDR1 and CDR2: LGHNA and YNFKEQ. The CDR3 loop spans 15 amino acids. With 0 bases clipped from V and 5 bases from J, the junction kept 4 bases outside the gene matches. This CDR3 reads CASSQDPGRDNEQFF. CDR3 in DNA: TGTGCCAGCAGCCAAGATCCAGGGAGGGACAATGAGCAGTTCTTC.

This clonotype has only one observation. The chain joins TRBV24-1 to TRBJ2-1; D is possibly TRBD2 (6 bases). V lost 0 bases, J lost 8 bases, and 10 bases lay in between. The CDR3 totals 14 residues. The V gene's germline CDR1 is KGHDR and CDR2 SFDVKD. This CDR3 reads CATSDLNRRDEQFF. CDR3 in DNA: TGTGCCACCAGTGATTTGAACAGGAGGGATGAGCAGTTCTTC.

This clonotype was recorded at least ten times. The V gene is TRBV12-3 or TRBV12-4, the J gene TRBJ2-4, with unresolved D. V shed 8 bases and J shed 9 bases, with 17 bases lying between them. The CDR3 is 13 amino acids. The CDR3: CASEVGFRGIQYF. CDR3 in DNA: TGTGCCAGCGAGGTGGGGTTTCGCGGCATTCAGTACTTC.

This chain connects TRBV19 to TRBJ1-2; 9 bases match TRBD1. V lost 9 bases and J lost 5; bases outside the gene matches: 13. Germline lookup yields CDR1 LNHDA and CDR2 SQIVND (reference sequence). This CDR3 contains 15 residues. The CDR3 loop is CASSNSGTGNYGYTF. DNA of the CDR3: TGTGCCAGCTCCAACTCCGGGACAGGGAATTATGGCTACACCTTC.

The chain has TRBV7-9 and TRBJ2-1; TRBD1 matches 9 bases. Trimming took 4 bases from V and 4 from J; bases not matched to a gene: 5. CDR1 is SEHNR, CDR2 FQNEAQ, per germline (reference sequence). The CDR3 runs to 15 residues. In DNA form, the CDR3 reads TGTGCCAGCAGCTACACCGGGACAGGGTACAATGAGCAGTTCTTC. It is translated as CASSYTGTGYNEQFF.

Comments on this clonotype: A much larger clone is a single base away; this may be a read error. The conserved phenylalanine or tryptophan is not found at the CDR3 terminus, so this likely reflects a read error. This chain uses TRBV5-1 with TRBJ2-2, with unresolved D. V dropped 0 bases and J dropped 1 base, with 7 bases sitting between them. Per germline, CDR1 SGHRS and CDR2 YFSETQ. This CDR3 is 15 amino acids long. CDR3 protein: CASSLAPENTGELFS. The CDR3 DNA follows: TGCGCCAGCAGCTTGGCCCCGGAGAACACCGGGGAGCTGTTTTCT.

The genes are TRBV4-1 and TRBJ2-1, with D possibly being TRBD1 (5 bases). Germline CDR1 is MGHRA and CDR2 is YSYEKL. V gave up 4 bases and J gave up 8 bases, with 21 bases separating them. The CDR3 extends over 16 amino acids. CDR3 sequence reads: CASSPRVWGAGDEQFF. The CDR3 DNA is TGCGCCAGCAGCCCCCGGGTGTGGGGCGCCGGAGATGAGCAGTTCTTC.

Regarding this clonotype: This may stem from a read error, because a much larger clone lies one nucleotide away. The chain uses TRBV9 and TRBJ2-7, with D perhaps given as TRBD1 or TRBD2 (5 bases each). The CDR3 has 15 residues. The germline V gene encodes CDR1 SGDLS and CDR2 YYNGEE. Between the trimmed V and J ends, which lost 4 bases and 2 bases, there was a span of 16 bases. CDR3 sequence reads: CASSNPDGATYEQYF. The CDR3 coding sequence is TGTGCCAGCAGCAATCCGGACGGGGCCACCTACGAGCAGTACTTC.

J is TRBJ2-2 and V is TRBV11-2; 9 bases align to TRBD2. With V trimmed by 2 bases and J by 8 bases, 12 bases remained unmatched. The CDR3 spans 17 residues. CDR1 is SGHAT, CDR2 FQNNGV, per germline. CDR3 sequence: CASSLRFLAGSPGELFF. The CDR3 DNA sequence: TGTGCCAGCAGCTTAAGGTTCCTAGCGGGAAGTCCAGGGGAGCTGTTTTTT. Supplemented by reference TRBV11-2 and TRBJ2-2, the full variable domain reads EAGVAQSPRYKIIEKRQSVAFWCNPISGHATLYWYQQILGQGPKLLIQFQNNGVVDDSQLPKDRFSAERLKGVDSTLKIQPAKLEDSAVYLCASSLRFLAGSPGELFFGEGSRLTVL.

The V gene is TRBV7-2, the J gene TRBJ1-4; TRBD1 matches at 7 bases. This CDR3 is built from 13 residues. V shed 2 bases and J 10 bases; nucleotides not matched to a gene: 4. In germline, CDR1 is SGHTA, CDR2 FQGNSA. The CDR3 nucleotides read TGTGCCAGCAGCTTAAGTAGGACAGGAAAACTGTTTTTT. It translates to CASSLSRTGKLFF.

This chain connects TRBV24-1 to TRBJ2-7, with 8 nucleotides matching TRBD1. Germline CDR1 and CDR2: KGHDR and SFDVKD. J lost 3 bases, V lost 7 bases, and 10 bases had no gene match. The CDR3 totals 15 residues. The CDR3 bases are TGTGCCACCAGGGAGGACAGGGACGGACACTACGAGCAGTACTTC. This codes for CATREDRDGHYEQYF.

This clonotype was detected many times. CDR3 loop: CASSISTWSGGSNQPQHF. The CDR3 nucleotides read TGTGCCAGTAGTATATCAACTTGGAGTGGGGGTAGCAATCAGCCCCAGCATTTT. The chain couples TRBV19 to TRBJ1-5; D is perhaps TRBD1 (5 bases). The CDR3 totals 18 residues. The V gene lost 2 bases and the J gene lost 0 bases, with 17 bases spanning the gap. Germline V CDR1 and CDR2: LNHDA, SQIVND (reference sequence).

In this sample, this clonotype turned up a few times. The genes are TRBV20-1 and TRBJ2-1, with 11 bases aligning to TRBD2. Germline V CDR1 and CDR2: DFQATT, SNEGSKA (reference sequence). The CDR3 is made up of 20 amino acids. V gave up 0 bases and J gave up 2 bases; unmatched junction bases: 15. This CDR3 is CSARDWRVAGGPVPYNEQFF. The CDR3 region has the DNA TGCAGTGCTAGAGATTGGAGGGTAGCGGGAGGGCCCGTGCCCTACAATGAGCAGTTCTTC.

About this clonotype: This may arise from a read error, as a much more abundant clone is one base away. The V and J genes are TRBV20-1 and TRBJ2-2, with 8 bases matching TRBD2. CDR1 DFQATT and CDR2 SNEGSKA come from the germline V gene (reference sequence). The V gene end was trimmed by 6 bases and the J gene end by 10 bases; junction bases not matched to a gene: 16. The CDR3 has 15 residues. As DNA, the CDR3 is TGCAGTGCCACTACCGGGGGGGCGCGGGCCGAGGAGCTGTTTTTT. Amino acids: CSATTGGARAEELFF.

This clonotype is a singleton in its sample. The V gene is TRBV4-1, the J gene TRBJ2-7; tentative D call: TRBD2 (6 bases). With 1 base removed from V and 2 bases from J, the gap between germline ends came to 12 bases. The CDR3 contains 15 residues. CDR1 and CDR2 (germline): MGHRA, YSYEKL. CDR3 residues: CASSQAGVSTYEQYF. In DNA, the CDR3 is TGCGCCAGCAGCCAAGCGGGGGTTAGTACCTACGAGCAGTACTTC.

Notes on this clonotype: Given a much more abundant clone one base away, this may be a read error. The gene calls are TRBV24-1 and TRBJ1-1; perhaps TRBD1 as D (5 bases). The CDR3 runs 13 residues. Germline CDR1 and CDR2: KGHDR and SFDVKD. In DNA, the CDR3 is TGTGCCAGCAGCTTAACAGGATCCACTGAAGCTTCCTTT. Translation: CASSLTGSTEASF.

This clonotype has only one observation. The chain combines TRBV20-1 with TRBJ2-5; 7 bases line up with TRBD2. The V gene end was trimmed by 0 bases and the J gene end by 2 bases; junction bases not matched to a gene: 9. Germline V CDR1 and CDR2: DFQATT, SNEGSKA (reference sequence). The CDR3 sequence is 16 residues long. The CDR3 protein is CSARDLSSGSQETQYF. The CDR3 DNA sequence: TGCAGTGCTAGAGATTTATCTAGCGGATCACAAGAGACCCAGTACTTC.

This clonotype was detected a few times. This chain links TRBV7-9 with TRBJ1-2; the D gene is possibly TRBD1 (5 bases). CDR3 length: 11 amino acids. The V gene's germline CDR1 is SEHNR and CDR2 FQNEAQ (reference sequence). V was pared by 6 bases and J by 10 bases, with 12 bases between. The CDR3 region has the DNA TGTGCCAGCAGTATCCCCGGGACCTACACCTTC. Its translation: CASSIPGTYTF.

To note about this clonotype: A much larger clone is a single base away; this may be a read error. This CDR3 is CASSLAGGIGNEQLF. The CDR3 DNA sequence: TGCGCCAGCAGCTTGGCTGGCGGGATCGGGAATGAGCAGCTCTTC. The chain is built from TRBV5-1 and TRBJ2-1; tentative D call: TRBD2 (6 bases). CDR1 and CDR2 from the germline V gene are SGHRS and YFSETQ. This CDR3 region has 15 residues.

The V and J genes are TRBV10-3 and TRBJ2-7; D may be TRBD1 (5 bases). CDR1 and CDR2 (germline): ENHRY, SYGVKD. Trimming cost V 4 bases and J 6 bases, with 16 bases left between them. The CDR3 runs 14 residues. CDR3 nucleotides: TGTGCCATCAGTGGACAGCTAGGTACCTCCGAGCAGTACTTC. Residues: CAISGQLGTSEQYF.

The V call is TRBV7-2, the J call TRBJ2-5; tentatively, D is TRBD2 (5 bases). Trimming stripped 5 bases from V and 9 bases from J, with 16 bases between. The CDR3 loop spans 13 amino acids. Germline assignment: CDR1 SGHTA and CDR2 FQGNSA. The CDR3 DNA sequence: TGTGCCAGCAGCAGGGAGAGCAATCAGCCCCAGTACTTC. It codes for CASSRESNQPQYF.

This clonotype was picked up a small number of times. The J gene is TRBJ2-7, the V gene TRBV6-2 or TRBV6-3, with TRBD1 matching 9 bases. The V gene end was trimmed by 4 bases and the J gene end by 3 bases; junction bases not matched to a gene: 10. The CDR3 is made up of 16 amino acids. Germline lookup yields CDR1 MNHEY and CDR2 SVGEGT. The CDR3 DNA is TGTGCCAGCAGTTCCTCCTTTGGGACAGGGTACTACGAGCAGTACTTC. Its protein product is CASSSSFGTGYYEQYF.

This clonotype was picked up many times. The V and J genes are TRBV7-3 and TRBJ2-7, with TRBD2 matching 7 bases. The germline V gene has CDR1 SGHTA and CDR2 FQGTGA. V gave up 3 bases and J gave up 7 bases; unmatched junction bases: 12. CDR3 length: 15 amino acids. The DNA of the CDR3 is TGTGCCAGCAGCTTGGGAGGGCATACTCTTATGGAGCAGTACTTC. Encoded protein: CASSLGGHTLMEQYF.

This clonotype showed up many times. The genes are TRBV5-8 and TRBJ1-3; possible D gene TRBD1, 6 bases. The length of the CDR3 is 13 residues. CDR1 is SGHTS, CDR2 YDEGEE, per germline. The V end lost 2 bases, the J end lost 3 bases, and 6 bases lay between the germline ends. CDR3 nucleotides: TGTGCCAGCAGCTTACAGGGTGGAAACACCATATATTTT. This sequence encodes CASSLQGGNTIYF.

This clonotype was seen at least ten times. CDR3 DNA sequence: TGTGCCAGCGCTCGTCAGGGACAGAACACTGAAGCTTTCTTT. As protein: CASARQGQNTEAFF. The genes are TRBV7-2 and TRBJ1-1; D possibly corresponds to TRBD1 (6 bases). The CDR3 is 14 residues long. V was shortened by 8 bases and J by 1 base, with 14 bases between the two germline ends. The germline V gene encodes CDR1 SGHTA and CDR2 FQGNSA. Filled out from reference TRBV7-2 and TRBJ1-1, the complete variable domain reads GAGVSQSPSNKVTEKGKDVELRCDPISGHTALYWYRQSLGQGLEFLIYFQGNSAPDKSGLPSDRFSAERTGGSVSTLTIQRTQQEDSAVYLCASARQGQNTEAFFGQGTRLTVV.

This clonotype came up many times. The gene calls are TRBV10-3 and TRBJ1-1, with D maybe TRBD1 (6 bases). Trimming stripped 8 bases from V and 1 base from J, with 14 bases between. Germline V gene data show CDR1 as ENHRY and CDR2 as SYGVKD. The CDR3 totals 14 residues. In nucleotides, the CDR3 is TGTGCCATCGGCTCGCACAGGGCGAACACTGAAGCTTTCTTT. Amino acids: CAIGSHRANTEAFF.

V gene TRBV28 combines with J gene TRBJ1-4, with D tentatively TRBD1 (6 bases). CDR3 length equals 14 residues. The V and J ends lost 8 bases and 3 bases respectively, with 13 bases between them. Per the germline V gene, CDR1 is MDHEN and CDR2 is SYDVKM. The CDR3 here is CASREQGPNEKLFF. For the CDR3, the DNA is TGTGCCAGCCGAGAACAGGGCCCTAATGAAAAACTGTTTTTT.

The sample holds many counts of this clonotype. The CDR3 sequence is CASSPGHIYNEQFF. CDR3 sequence (DNA): TGTGCCAGCAGCCCGGGACACATCTACAATGAGCAGTTCTTC. The chain joins TRBV5-4 to TRBJ2-1, with a possible D match to TRBD1 (6 bases). V lost 4 bases and J 3 bases, leaving 11 bases between the germline ends. The CDR3 contains 14 residues. Germline values: CDR1 SGHNT, CDR2 YYREEE (reference sequence). Complete variable domain (other parts from reference TRBV5-4 and TRBJ2-1): ETGVTQSPTHLIKTRGQQVTLRCSSQSGHNTVSWYQQALGQGPQFIFQYYREEENGRGNFPPRFSGLQFPNYSSELNVNALELDDSALYLCASSPGHIYNEQFFGPGTRLTVL.